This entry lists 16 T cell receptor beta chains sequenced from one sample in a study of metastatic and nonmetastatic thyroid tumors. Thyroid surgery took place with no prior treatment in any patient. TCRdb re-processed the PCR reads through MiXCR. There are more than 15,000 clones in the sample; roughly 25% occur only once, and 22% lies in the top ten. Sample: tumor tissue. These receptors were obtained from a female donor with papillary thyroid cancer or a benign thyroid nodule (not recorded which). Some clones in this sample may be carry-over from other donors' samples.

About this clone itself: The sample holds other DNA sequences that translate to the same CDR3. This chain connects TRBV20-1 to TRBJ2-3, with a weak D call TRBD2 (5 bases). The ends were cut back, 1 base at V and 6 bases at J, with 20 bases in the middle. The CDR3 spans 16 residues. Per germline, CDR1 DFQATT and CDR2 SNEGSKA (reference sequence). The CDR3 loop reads CSARAAAGGPTDTQYF. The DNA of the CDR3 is TGCAGTGCTAGAGCGGCGGCGGGTGGGCCTACGGATACGCAGTATTTT.

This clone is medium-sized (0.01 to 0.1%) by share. The CDR3 DNA is TGCGCCAGCAGCTTGGGACAGCGCACAGATACGCAGTATTTT. This translates into CASSLGQRTDTQYF. The V and J genes are TRBV5-1 and TRBJ2-3; perhaps TRBD1 as D (5 bases). This CDR3 has 14 amino acids. The V end was cut by 0 bases, the J end by 1 base, with 6 bases between. The germline V gene encodes CDR1 SGHRS and CDR2 YFSETQ.

The CDR3 here is CASSQGTAGYTF. In DNA form, the CDR3 reads TGTGCCAGCAGCCAGGGGACAGCGGGCTACACCTTC. J is TRBJ1-2 and V is TRBV3-1, with 7 bases fitting TRBD1. The CDR3 loop spans 12 amino acids. V lost 3 bases and J lost 8; bases outside the gene matches: 3. Per the germline V gene, CDR1 is LGHDT and CDR2 is YNNKEL (reference sequence).

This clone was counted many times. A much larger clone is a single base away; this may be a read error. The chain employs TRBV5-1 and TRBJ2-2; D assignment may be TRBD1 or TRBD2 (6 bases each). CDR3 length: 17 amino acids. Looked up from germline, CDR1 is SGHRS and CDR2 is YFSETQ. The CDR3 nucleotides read TGCACCAGCAGCTCAGGAGGGGGGCCTGCGGGCACCGGGGAGCTGTTTTTT. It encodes CTSSSGGGPAGTGELFF.

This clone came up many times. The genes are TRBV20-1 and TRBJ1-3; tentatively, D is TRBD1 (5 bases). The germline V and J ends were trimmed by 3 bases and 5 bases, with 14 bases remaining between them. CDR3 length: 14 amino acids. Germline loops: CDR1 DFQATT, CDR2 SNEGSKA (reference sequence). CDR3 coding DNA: TGCAGTGCTAGTGGGGGAAGCGGTAGAAACACCATATATTTT. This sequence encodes CSASGGSGRNTIYF.

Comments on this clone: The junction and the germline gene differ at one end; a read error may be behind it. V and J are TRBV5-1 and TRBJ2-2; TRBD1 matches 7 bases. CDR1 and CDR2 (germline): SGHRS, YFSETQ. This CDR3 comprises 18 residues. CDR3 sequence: CASSTQHPGQTKTGELFF. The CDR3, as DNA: TGCGCCAGCAGCACACAACACCCGGGACAGACGAAAACCGGGGAGCTGTTTTTT.

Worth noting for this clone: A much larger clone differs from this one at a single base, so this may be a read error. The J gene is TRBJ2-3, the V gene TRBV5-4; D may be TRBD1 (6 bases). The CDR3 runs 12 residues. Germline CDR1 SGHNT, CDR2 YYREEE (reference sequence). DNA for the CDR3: TGTGCCAGCGGCTTGACAGGAGATACGCAGTATTTT. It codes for CASGLTGDTQYF.

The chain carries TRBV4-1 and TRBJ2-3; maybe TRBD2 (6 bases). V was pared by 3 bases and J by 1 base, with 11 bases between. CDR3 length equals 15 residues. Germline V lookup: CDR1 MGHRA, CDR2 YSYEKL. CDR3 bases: TGCGCCAGCAGCCAGACGGGGGTCCGCACAGATACGCAGTATTTT. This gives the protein CASSQTGVRTDTQYF.

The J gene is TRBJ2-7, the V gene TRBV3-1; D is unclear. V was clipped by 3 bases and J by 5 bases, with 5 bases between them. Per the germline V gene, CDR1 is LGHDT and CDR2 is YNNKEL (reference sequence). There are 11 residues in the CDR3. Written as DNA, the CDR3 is TGTGCCAGCAGCCATTTACACGAGCAGTACTTC. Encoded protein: CASSHLHEQYF.

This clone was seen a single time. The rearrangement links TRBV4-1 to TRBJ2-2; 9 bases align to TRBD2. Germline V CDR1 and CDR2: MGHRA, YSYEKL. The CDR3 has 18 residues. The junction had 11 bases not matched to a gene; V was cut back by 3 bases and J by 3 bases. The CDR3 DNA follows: TGCGCCAGCAGCCAGAGTAGGAGCGGGGGGCCTCACACCGGGGAGCTGTTTTTT. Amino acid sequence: CASSQSRSGGPHTGELFF.

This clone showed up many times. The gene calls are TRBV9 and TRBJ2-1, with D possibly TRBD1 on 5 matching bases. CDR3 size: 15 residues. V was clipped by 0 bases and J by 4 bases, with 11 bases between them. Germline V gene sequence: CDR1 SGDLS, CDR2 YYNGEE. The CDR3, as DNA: TGTGCCAGCAGCGTAGCGGCGGACACGTACAATGAGCAGTTCTTC. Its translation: CASSVAADTYNEQFF.

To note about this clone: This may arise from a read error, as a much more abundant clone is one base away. Here the CDR3 DNA reads TGTGCCAGCAGTGGGGAGGGTAGCTGCTCTAGCACAGATACGCAGTATTTT. Its translation is CASSGEGSCSSTDTQYF. This chain connects TRBV2 to TRBJ2-3; 7 bases align to TRBD2. Germline CDR1 and CDR2: SNHLY and FYNNEI. The CDR3 totals 17 residues. J gave up 0 bases and V 4 bases, and 10 bases lay outside the gene matches.

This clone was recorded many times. The chain's CDR3 is CASSISFGWERAKNIQYF. As DNA, the CDR3 is TGTGCCAGTAGTATTAGTTTCGGGTGGGAGCGGGCCAAAAACATTCAGTACTTC. The chain uses TRBV19 and TRBJ2-4; tentatively, D is TRBD2 (5 bases). CDR3 length equals 18 residues. V shed 3 bases and J shed 1 base, with 19 bases lying between them. Germline assignment: CDR1 LNHDA and CDR2 SQIVND (reference sequence).

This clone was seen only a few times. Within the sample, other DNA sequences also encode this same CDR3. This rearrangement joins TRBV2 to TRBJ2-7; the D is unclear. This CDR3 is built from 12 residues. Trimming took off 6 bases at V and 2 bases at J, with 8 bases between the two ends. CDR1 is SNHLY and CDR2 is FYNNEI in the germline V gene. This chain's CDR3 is CASRGSTYEQYF. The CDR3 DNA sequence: TGTGCCAGCAGAGGAAGCACCTACGAGCAGTACTTC. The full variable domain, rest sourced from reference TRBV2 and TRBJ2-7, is EPEVTQTPSHQVTQMGQEVILRCVPISNHLYFYWYRQILGQKVEFLVSFYNNEISEKSEIFDDQFSVERPDGSNFTLKIRSTKLEDSAMYFCASRGSTYEQYFGPGTRLTVT.

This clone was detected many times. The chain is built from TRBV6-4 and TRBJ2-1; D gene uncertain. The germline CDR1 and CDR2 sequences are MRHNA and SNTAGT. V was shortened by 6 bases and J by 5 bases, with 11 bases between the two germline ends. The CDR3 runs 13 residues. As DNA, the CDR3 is TGTGCCAGCAGCAACGGTTGCCACAATGAGCAGTTCTTC. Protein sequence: CASSNGCHNEQFF.

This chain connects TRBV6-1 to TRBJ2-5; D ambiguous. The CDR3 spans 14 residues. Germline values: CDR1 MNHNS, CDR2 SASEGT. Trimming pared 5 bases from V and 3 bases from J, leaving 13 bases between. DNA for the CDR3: TGTGCCAGCAGTATCTTGGGGAAGGAAGAGACCCAGTACTTC. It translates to CASSILGKEETQYF.